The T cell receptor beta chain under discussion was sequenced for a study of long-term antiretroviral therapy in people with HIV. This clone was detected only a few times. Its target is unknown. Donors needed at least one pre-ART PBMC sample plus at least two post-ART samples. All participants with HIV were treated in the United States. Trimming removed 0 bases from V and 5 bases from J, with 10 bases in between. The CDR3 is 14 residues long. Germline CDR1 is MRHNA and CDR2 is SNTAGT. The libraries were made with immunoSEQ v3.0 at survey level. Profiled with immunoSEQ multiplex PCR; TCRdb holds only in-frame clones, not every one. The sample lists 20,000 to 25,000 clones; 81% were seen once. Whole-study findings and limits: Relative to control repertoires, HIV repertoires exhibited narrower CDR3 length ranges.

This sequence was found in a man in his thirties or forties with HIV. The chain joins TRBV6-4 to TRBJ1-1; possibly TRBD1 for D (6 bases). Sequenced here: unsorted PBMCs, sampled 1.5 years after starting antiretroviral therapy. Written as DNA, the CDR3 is TGTGCCAGCAGTGACTCTAATAGGGGGACTGAAGCTTTCTTT. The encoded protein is CASSDSNRGTEAFF.